Sequencing of this T cell receptor beta chain was carried out in a study of blood T cell repertoires in COVID-19. Study at large: Donors in the United States, Italy and Spain gave samples during acute or convalescent COVID-19. PBMCs, B-cell-depleted T cells, or T cells provided the cDNA or gDNA that made up the material.

As for this clone: The same CDR3 is also encoded by other DNA sequences in this sample.

In the original workflow: Amplification from reference gene primers served as the basis for estimated nucleated cell counts. Only in-frame clones appear in the TCRdb table, and some are missing; sequencing was by immunoSEQ multiplex PCR. V, J and clone size are taken as reported in that table, and D and trimming were inferred from the DNA itself. This sample has just over 250,000 clones, with less than 90% found just once. The CDR3 spans 14 residues. The germline V gene encodes CDR1 SEHNR and CDR2 FQNEAQ (reference sequence). With V trimmed by 4 bases and J by 2 bases, 4 bases remained unmatched. Material: peripheral blood. This TCR was sampled from a man aged 60-69 years who had recovered from COVID-19. The chain employs TRBV7-9 and TRBJ1-2, with 7 bases that match TRBD1. The CDR3 spells CASSSTTGNYGYTF. Written as DNA, the CDR3 is TGTGCCAGCAGCTCCACGACAGGGAACTATGGCTACACCTTC.